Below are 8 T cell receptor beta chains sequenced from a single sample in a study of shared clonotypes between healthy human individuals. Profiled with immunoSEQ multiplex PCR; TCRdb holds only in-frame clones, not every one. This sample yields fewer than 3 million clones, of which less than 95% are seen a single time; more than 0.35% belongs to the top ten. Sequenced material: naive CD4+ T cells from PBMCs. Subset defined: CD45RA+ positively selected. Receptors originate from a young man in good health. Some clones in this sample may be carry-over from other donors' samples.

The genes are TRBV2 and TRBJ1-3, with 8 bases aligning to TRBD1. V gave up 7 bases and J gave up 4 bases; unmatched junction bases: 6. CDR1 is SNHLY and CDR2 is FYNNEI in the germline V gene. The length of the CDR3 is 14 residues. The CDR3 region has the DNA TGTGCCAGCAATCAACAGGGGGGGGGAAACACCATATATTTT. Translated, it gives CASNQQGGGNTIYF.

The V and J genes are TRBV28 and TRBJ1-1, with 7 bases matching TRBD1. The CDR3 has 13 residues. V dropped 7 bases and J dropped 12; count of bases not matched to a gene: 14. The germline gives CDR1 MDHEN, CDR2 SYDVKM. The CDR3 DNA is TGTGCCAGCACCAGCCAGGGGGGCGCGAAAACTTTCTTT. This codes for CASTSQGGAKTFF.

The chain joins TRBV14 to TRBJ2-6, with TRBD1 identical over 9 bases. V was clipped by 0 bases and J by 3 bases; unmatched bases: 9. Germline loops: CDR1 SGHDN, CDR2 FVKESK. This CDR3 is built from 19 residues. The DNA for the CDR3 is TGTGCCAGCAGCCAAGAATTTGGGACAGGGTTTTTTGGGGCCAACGTCCTGACTTTC. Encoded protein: CASSQEFGTGFFGANVLTF.

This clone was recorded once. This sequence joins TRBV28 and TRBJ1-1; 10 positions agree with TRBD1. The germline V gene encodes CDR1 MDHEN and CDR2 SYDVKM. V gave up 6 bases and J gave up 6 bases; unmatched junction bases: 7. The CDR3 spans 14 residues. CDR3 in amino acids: CASRRTGGKSEAFF. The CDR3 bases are TGTGCCAGCAGGCGGACAGGGGGGAAATCTGAAGCTTTCTTT.

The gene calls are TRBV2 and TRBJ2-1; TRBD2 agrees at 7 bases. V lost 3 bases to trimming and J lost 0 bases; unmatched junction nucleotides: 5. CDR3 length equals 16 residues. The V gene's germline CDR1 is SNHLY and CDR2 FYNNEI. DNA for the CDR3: TGTGCCAGCAGTGATATGGGCGGGAGCTCCTACAATGAGCAGTTCTTC. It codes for CASSDMGGSSYNEQFF.

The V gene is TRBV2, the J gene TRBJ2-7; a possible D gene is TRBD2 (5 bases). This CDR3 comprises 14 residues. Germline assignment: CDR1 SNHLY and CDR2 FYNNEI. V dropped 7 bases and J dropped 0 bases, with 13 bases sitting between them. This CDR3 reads CASTFWRVSYEQYF. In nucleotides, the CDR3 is TGTGCCAGCACCTTTTGGCGGGTCTCCTACGAGCAGTACTTC.

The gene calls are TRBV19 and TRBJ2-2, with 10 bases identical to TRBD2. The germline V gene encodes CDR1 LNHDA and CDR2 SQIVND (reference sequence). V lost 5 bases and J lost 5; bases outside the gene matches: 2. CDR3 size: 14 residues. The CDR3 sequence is CASSGLADTGELFF. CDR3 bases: TGTGCCAGTAGTGGACTAGCGGATACCGGGGAGCTGTTTTTT.

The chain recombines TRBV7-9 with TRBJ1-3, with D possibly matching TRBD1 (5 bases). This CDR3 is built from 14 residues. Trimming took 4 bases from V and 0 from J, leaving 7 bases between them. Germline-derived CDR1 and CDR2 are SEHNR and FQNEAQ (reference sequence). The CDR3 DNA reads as TGTGCCAGCAGCTGGGGGGACTCTGGAAACACCATATATTTT. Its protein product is CASSWGDSGNTIYF.